The rows below give T cell receptor beta chains drawn from one sample of a study of control samples from healthy donors and cancer patients. Produced via immunoSEQ multiplex PCR; TCRdb's table is partial and in-frame only. The sample yields 170,000 or so clones, just under 95% seen once. The sequenced sample was blood. The receptors shown here come from a man younger than 35 in good health. Both conserved end residues are part of each CDR3. Fields, in order: V gene, D gene, clone size, J gene, CDR3 protein, CDR3 DNA. A D gene is named only where the DNA matches it firmly. A row's size may be missing; if present it is once, few, many or a size class.

>TRBV2|-|-|TRBJ1-6
CASSEGHFYNSPLHF
TGTGCCAGCAGTGAAGGACACTTCTATAATTCACCCCTCCACTTT
>TRBV5-1|TRBD1|-|TRBJ1-2
CASSPGGVGYGYTF
TGCGCCAGCAGCCCAGGGGGCGTTGGCTATGGCTACACCTTC
>TRBV28|TRBD2|-|TRBJ2-7
CATPGGRFILYEQYF
TGTGCCACCCCGGGGGGTAGGTTCATCTTATACGAGCAGTACTTC
>TRBV12-5|-|-|TRBJ2-1
CASGLIPDGYPGVNEQFF
TGTGCTAGTGGATTAATCCCGGACGGCTATCCCGGGGTCAATGAGCAGTTCTTC
>TRBV24-1|-|-|TRBJ1-2
CATSDLRRVHGYTF
TGTGCCACCAGTGATTTGCGGCGGGTCCATGGCTACACCTTC
>TRBV7-9|-|once|TRBJ2-7
CASSLQGNYEQYF
TGTGCCAGCAGCCTACAGGGTAACTACGAGCAGTACTTC
>TRBV27|-|-|TRBJ1-1
CATQGAALEAFF
TGTGCCACCCAAGGGGCAGCCCTTGAAGCTTTCTTT
>TRBV30|-|-|TRBJ2-6
CAWSPGQPGANVLTF
TGTGCCTGGAGTCCAGGACAACCTGGGGCCAACGTCCTGACTTTC
>TRBV9|-|-|TRBJ2-3
CASSLGVAADTQYF
TGTGCCAGCAGCCTCGGGGTGGCAGCGGATACGCAGTATTTT
>TRBV5-1|-|-|TRBJ1-3
CASRESRDTIYF
TGCGCCAGCAGGGAGTCCCGGGACACCATATATTTT
>TRBV24-1|-|-|TRBJ2-1
CATSDRFSYNEQFF
TGTGCCACCAGTGATAGATTCTCCTACAATGAGCAGTTCTTC
>TRBV18|TRBD2|-|TRBJ2-1
CASSPQWEGSLDEQFF
TGTGCCAGCTCACCACAATGGGAGGGATCGCTTGATGAGCAGTTCTTC
>TRBV5-1|TRBD1|-|TRBJ1-1
CASSLGDRGWATEAFF
TGCGCCAGCAGCTTGGGAGACAGGGGATGGGCCACTGAAGCTTTCTTT
>TRBV5-1|TRBD1|-|TRBJ2-7
CASSPGTGGPYEQYF
TGCGCCAGCAGCCCGGGGACAGGGGGCCCCTACGAGCAGTACTTC
>TRBV19|-|-|TRBJ1-6
CASFFVREIHNSPLHF
TGTGCCAGCTTCTTCGTGAGGGAAATACATAATTCACCCCTCCACTTT
>TRBV15|-|-|TRBJ2-2
CATSGTWDGGSKGTGELFF
TGTGCCACCAGCGGCACCTGGGACGGGGGTTCTAAGGGCACCGGGGAGCTGTTTTTT
>TRBV19|-|-|TRBJ1-4
CASTRKGGRTNEKLFF
TGTGCCAGTACCCGGAAAGGGGGGCGCACTAATGAAAAACTGTTTTTT
>TRBV4-1|-|-|TRBJ2-2
CASSQGTRTGELFF
TGCGCCAGCAGCCAAGGGACCCGAACCGGGGAGCTGTTTTTT
>TRBV21-1|-|-|TRBJ1-1
CASTFRTGLNTEAFF
TGTGCCAGCACCTTTCGGACAGGGTTAAACACTGAAGCTTTCTTT
>TRBV5-1|-|-|TRBJ2-3
CASSLGGIDTQYF
TGCGCCAGCAGCTTGGGTGGAATAGATACGCAGTATTTT
>TRBV3-1/TRBV3-2|-|-|TRBJ2-7
CASSLQGEHEQYF
TGTGCCAGCAGCCTACAGGGTGAGCACGAGCAGTACTTC
>TRBV5-1|TRBD1|-|TRBJ2-5
CASSPGQGAETQYF
TGCGCCAGCAGCCCCGGACAGGGGGCAGAGACCCAGTACTTC
>TRBV7-2|TRBD1|-|TRBJ1-5
CASSLGQGWNQPQHF
TGTGCCAGCAGCTTAGGACAGGGGTGGAATCAGCCCCAGCATTTT
>TRBV6-2/TRBV6-3|TRBD1|-|TRBJ2-3
CASSYGQGLSDTQYF
TGTGCCAGCAGTTACGGACAGGGGTTATCAGATACGCAGTATTTT
>TRBV7-8|-|-|TRBJ1-1
CASSLGGWAANTEAFF
TGTGCCAGCAGCTTAGGGGGGTGGGCGGCGAACACTGAAGCTTTCTTT
>TRBV30|-|-|TRBJ1-4
CAWGTSGQEKLFF
TGTGCCTGGGGGACCTCAGGTCAGGAAAAACTGTTTTTT
>TRBV25-1|-|-|TRBJ2-7
CASRKGHFYEQYF
TGTGCCAGCAGGAAAGGACATTTCTACGAGCAGTACTTC
>TRBV18|TRBD2|-|TRBJ2-3
CASSQRSSGVSDTQYF
TGTGCCAGCTCACAAAGGTCGAGCGGGGTCTCAGATACGCAGTATTTT
>TRBV5-4|TRBD2|-|TRBJ2-3
CASKLAGADTQYF
TGTGCCAGTAAACTAGCGGGGGCAGATACGCAGTATTTT
>TRBV2|-|-|TRBJ2-5
CASSRIRDVEETQYF
TGTGCCAGCAGTCGAATCCGGGACGTCGAAGAGACCCAGTACTTC
>TRBV7-3|-|once|TRBJ1-3
CASSLTGSGNTIYF
TGTGCCAGCAGCTTAACAGGCTCTGGAAACACCATATATTTT
>TRBV5-1|TRBD2|-|TRBJ2-5
CASSLVGSGAWETQYF
TGCGCCAGCAGCTTGGTGGGTAGCGGGGCCTGGGAGACCCAGTACTTC
>TRBV2|-|-|TRBJ1-1
CASIRLGAMNTEAFF
TGTGCCAGCATACGATTAGGGGCGATGAACACTGAAGCTTTCTTT
>TRBV20-1|TRBD2|-|TRBJ2-4
CSASGRGRELAGRWDLLAKNIQYF
TGCAGTGCTAGTGGGAGGGGGCGCGAACTAGCGGGGCGATGGGACCTACTAGCCAAAAACATTCAGTACTTC
>TRBV11-2|-|-|TRBJ2-2
CASSLESGELFF
TGTGCCAGCAGCCTAGAGAGCGGGGAGCTGTTTTTT
>TRBV7-9|TRBD2|-|TRBJ2-6
CASSYLTSGDSGANVLTF
TGTGCCAGCAGTTACCTGACTAGCGGGGACTCTGGGGCCAACGTCCTGACTTTC
>TRBV25-1|-|-|TRBJ2-7
CASNTESYEQYF
TGTGCCAGCAATACGGAATCCTACGAGCAGTACTTC
>TRBV15|-|-|TRBJ1-5
CATSRGGQVTLGNQPQHF
TGTGCCACCAGCAGAGGGGGGCAGGTAACGTTGGGCAATCAGCCCCAGCATTTT
>TRBV5-4|TRBD1|-|TRBJ1-3
CASSLAQGQGNTIYF
TGTGCCAGCAGCTTGGCCCAGGGACAGGGAAACACCATATATTTT
>TRBV3-1/TRBV3-2|TRBD1|-|TRBJ2-7
CASSQGTEVYEQYF
TGTGCCAGCAGCCAGGGGACAGAGGTCTACGAGCAGTACTTC
>TRBV7-9|TRBD2|-|TRBJ2-2
CASSLKRGQNTGELFF
TGTGCCAGCAGCTTAAAGCGGGGGCAGAACACCGGGGAGCTGTTTTTT
>TRBV4-1|-|-|TRBJ2-1
CASRPPWGYNEQFF
TGCGCCAGCAGACCCCCGTGGGGATACAATGAGCAGTTCTTC
>TRBV5-1|TRBD1|-|TRBJ1-3
CASSPGQSSGNTIYF
TGCGCCAGCAGCCCGGGACAGTCCTCTGGAAACACCATATATTTT
>TRBV5-6|-|-|TRBJ2-7
CASSLRQNSYEQYF
TGTGCCAGCAGCTTGAGACAGAACTCCTACGAGCAGTACTTC
>TRBV7-3|-|once|TRBJ1-1
CASSRAGGTEAFF
TGTGCCAGCAGTCGCGCGGGGGGAACTGAAGCTTTCTTT
>TRBV5-8|TRBD1|-|TRBJ2-7
CASSLGQGIYEQYF
TGTGCCAGCAGCTTGGGACAGGGTATCTACGAGCAGTACTTC